The clone carrying this T cell receptor (beta chain) has more than one count but fewer than ten. This CDR3 has 16 amino acids. V was shortened by 1 base and J by 2 bases, with 15 bases between the two germline ends. Germline V CDR1 and CDR2: SGHAT, FQNNGV. The sample belongs to a study of blood T cells in healthy people across ages. The second PCR ran about 6 to 11 cycles with a sample-barcoded 5' primer and J-beta primers. TCRdb reanalysed the 5' RACE reads using MiXCR and keeps one entry per CDR3 protein. The sample lists 1.5 million to 2 million distinct CDR3 sequences, about 31% seen once, with around 11% in the top ten.

This chain connects TRBV11-2 to TRBJ2-7; D possibly uses TRBD1 or TRBD2 (5 bases each). The receptor was derived from a woman in her twenties or thirties in good health. The sequenced sample was blood. The CDR3 loop reads CASSLAPGDGAYEQYF. The CDR3 DNA reads TGTGCCAGCAGCTTAGCCCCCGGGGACGGTGCCTACGAGCAGTACTTC.